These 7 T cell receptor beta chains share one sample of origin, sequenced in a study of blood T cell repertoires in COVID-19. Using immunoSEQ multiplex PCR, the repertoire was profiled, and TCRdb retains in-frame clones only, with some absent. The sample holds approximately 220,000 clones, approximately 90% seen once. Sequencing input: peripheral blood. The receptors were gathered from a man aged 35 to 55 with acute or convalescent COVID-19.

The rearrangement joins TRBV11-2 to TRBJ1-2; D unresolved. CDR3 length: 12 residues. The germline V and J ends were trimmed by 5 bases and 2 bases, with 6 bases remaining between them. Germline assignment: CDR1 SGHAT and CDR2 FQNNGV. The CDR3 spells CASSPVNYGYTF. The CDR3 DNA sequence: TGTGCCAGCAGCCCGGTCAACTATGGCTACACCTTC.

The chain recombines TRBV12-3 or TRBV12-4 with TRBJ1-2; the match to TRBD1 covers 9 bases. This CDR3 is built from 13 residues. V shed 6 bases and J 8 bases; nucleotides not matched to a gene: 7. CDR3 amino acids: CASSPGTGKGYTF. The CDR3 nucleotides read TGTGCCAGCAGCCCCGGGACAGGGAAAGGCTACACCTTC.

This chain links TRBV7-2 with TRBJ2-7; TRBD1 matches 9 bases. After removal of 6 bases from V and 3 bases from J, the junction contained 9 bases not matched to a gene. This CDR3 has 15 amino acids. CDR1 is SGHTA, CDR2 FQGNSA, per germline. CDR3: CASSNMGQGYYEQYF. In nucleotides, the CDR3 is TGTGCCAGCAGTAATATGGGACAGGGATACTACGAGCAGTACTTC.

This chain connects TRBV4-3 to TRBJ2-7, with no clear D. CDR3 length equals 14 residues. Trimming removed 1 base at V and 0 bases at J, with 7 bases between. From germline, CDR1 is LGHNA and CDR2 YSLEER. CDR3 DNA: TGCGCCAGCAGCCAAGTTCGCGGCTCCTACGAGCAGTACTTC. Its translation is CASSQVRGSYEQYF.

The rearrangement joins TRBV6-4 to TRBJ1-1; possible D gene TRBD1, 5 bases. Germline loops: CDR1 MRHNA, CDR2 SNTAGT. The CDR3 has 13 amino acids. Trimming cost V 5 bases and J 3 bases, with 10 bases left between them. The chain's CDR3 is CASSKGWDTEAFF. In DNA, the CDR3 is TGTGCCAGCAGTAAGGGGTGGGACACTGAAGCTTTCTTT.

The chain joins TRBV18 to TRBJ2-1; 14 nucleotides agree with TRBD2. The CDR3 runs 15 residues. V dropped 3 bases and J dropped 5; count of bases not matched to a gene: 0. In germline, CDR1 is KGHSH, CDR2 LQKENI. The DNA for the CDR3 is TGTGCCAGCTCACCGGGACTAGCGGGGGACAATGAGCAGTTCTTC. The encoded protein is CASSPGLAGDNEQFF.

DNA of the CDR3: TGTGCCAGCAGCTTGGGACAGGGAACTTCAGAGACCCAGTACTTC. Translating it yields CASSLGQGTSETQYF. V is TRBV5-4 and J is TRBJ2-5, with 7 bases fitting TRBD1. Looked up from germline, CDR1 is SGHNT and CDR2 is YYREEE (reference sequence). CDR3 size: 15 residues. The V segment lost 0 bases and the J segment 4 bases; nucleotides outside the gene matches: 6.